This T cell receptor (beta chain) was found in a study of post-analysis software for immune sequencing data. Germline values: CDR1 DFQATT, CDR2 SNEGSKA (reference sequence). Trimming removed 4 bases from V and 0 bases from J, with 16 bases in between. The CDR3 runs to 16 residues. On this clonotype itself: Its cognate antigen is unknown.

Unique molecular identifiers were built into the TCR beta cDNA libraries. TCRdb reprocessed the PCR reads with MiXCR, giving one entry per CDR3 protein. Of roughly 700,000 distinct CDR3 sequences in the sample, 30% were seen once. Overall study results and limits: Significantly decreased normalized Chao1 diversity was recorded for multiple sclerosis patients relative to controls. Patients carried several TRBV segments more frequently than controls did, and TRBV5-6, TRBV5-1 and TRBV20-1 were among them. Batch-matched samples strongly co-clustered by F measure.

The chain joins TRBV20-1 to TRBJ2-1; D is possibly TRBD1 (6 bases). The material sequenced was blood. This TCR was sampled from a girl between 5 and 17 years old with multiple sclerosis. The CDR3 nucleotides read TGCAGTGCTAACCCTTATACAGGGAGCTCCTACAATGAGCAGTTCTTC. Amino acid sequence: CSANPYTGSSYNEQFF.